The 16 T cell receptor beta chains reported below all come from one sample, sequenced in a study of identical twins (dated by TCRdb to 2015 to 2016). The library was made by 5' RACE. The run used an Illumina HiSeq 2000. The public reads were reanalyzed by TCRdb: fastp trimming at Q25, MiXCR alignment, in-frame beta chains only. CDR3 protein duplicates are merged, each entry listing the most common genes and DNA. In all, the sample holds some 500,000 distinct CDR3 sequences, and around 15% of those were seen once. The ten largest make up approximately 0.98% of the sample. In addition, the sample was reused for a study of yellow fever vaccine responses in identical twins.

Input material: CD4+ T cells sorted from blood. The origin of the receptors is a woman aged 18-30 years in good health.

The sample holds many counts of this clonotype. CDR3 coding DNA: TGCGCCAGCAGCCCGAACTACAATGAGCAGTTCTTC. It codes for CASSPNYNEQFF. J is TRBJ2-1 and V is TRBV5-1; D not resolved. The V end lost 4 bases, the J end lost 3 bases, and 5 bases lay between the germline ends. Germline V gives CDR1 SGHRS, CDR2 YFSETQ. This CDR3 is built from 12 residues.

This chain connects TRBV9 to TRBJ2-5; no firm D call. Trimming left V 3 bases short and J 4 bases short, with 10 bases between. The CDR3 runs to 13 residues. Per germline, CDR1 SGDLS and CDR2 YYNGEE. CDR3 amino acids: CASSGRVGETQYF. The CDR3 bases are TGTGCCAGCAGCGGGCGAGTGGGAGAGACCCAGTACTTC.

The chain carries TRBV5-1 and TRBJ2-2, with 15 bases fitting TRBD2. The germline V gene encodes CDR1 SGHRS and CDR2 YFSETQ. Trimming took 3 bases from V and 4 from J; bases not matched to a gene: 7. The CDR3 runs 18 residues. The CDR3 sequence: CASSWSGTSGGSTGELFF. The CDR3 nucleotides read TGCGCCAGCAGCTGGTCCGGGACTAGCGGGGGGAGCACCGGGGAGCTGTTTTTT.

The CDR3 is CSYSLAGETQYF. For the CDR3, the DNA is TGCAGTTACTCGTTGGCAGGAGAGACCCAGTACTTC. The genes are TRBV29-1 and TRBJ2-5; no clear D gene. Germline V gives CDR1 SQVTM, CDR2 ANQGSEA. This CDR3 contains 12 residues. Using reference TRBV29-1 and TRBJ2-5 for the parts outside the CDR3, the full variable domain is SAVISQKPSRDICQRGTSLTIQCQVDSQVTMMFWYRQQPGQSLTLIATANQGSEATYESGFVIDKFPISRPNLTFSTLTVSNMSPEDSSIYLCSYSLAGETQYFGPGTRLLVL.

This rearrangement joins TRBV11-2 to TRBJ2-2; tentatively, D is TRBD1 (6 bases). This CDR3 comprises 13 residues. V lost 8 bases to trimming and J lost 5 bases, with 12 bases between them. The germline V gene encodes CDR1 SGHAT and CDR2 FQNNGV. CDR3 protein: CASATGTTGELFF. The CDR3 bases are TGTGCCAGCGCGACAGGAACTACCGGGGAGCTGTTTTTT.

V gene TRBV20-1 combines with J gene TRBJ2-1; 11 nucleotides match TRBD2. Germline assignment: CDR1 DFQATT and CDR2 SNEGSKA (reference sequence). CDR3 length: 17 amino acids. V shed 1 base and J 0 bases; nucleotides not matched to a gene: 5. CDR3 DNA sequence: TGCAGTGCTAGAGTCGCTAGCGGGAGGAGCTCCTACAATGAGCAGTTCTTC. Translated: CSARVASGRSSYNEQFF.

This clonotype was found a few times. The rearrangement uses TRBV27 and TRBJ2-2; 7 bases match TRBD1. The CDR3 runs 15 residues. Trimming removed 6 bases from V and 0 bases from J; junction bases left unmatched: 4. Germline values: CDR1 MNHEY, CDR2 SMNVEV (reference sequence). Written as DNA, the CDR3 is TGTGCCAGCAGAACGGGACAGTCGAACACCGGGGAGCTGTTTTTT. This translates into CASRTGQSNTGELFF.

This clonotype showed up just a few times. The chain couples TRBV18 to TRBJ2-7; TRBD1 aligns across 10 bases. The CDR3 runs 14 residues. Trimming removed 5 bases from V and 3 bases from J; junction bases left unmatched: 4. The germline CDR1 and CDR2 sequences are KGHSH and LQKENI. The CDR3 here is CASSEWTGGYEQYF. The DNA for the CDR3 is TGTGCCAGCTCAGAATGGACAGGGGGCTACGAGCAGTACTTC. Drawing the rest from reference TRBV18 and TRBJ2-7, the complete variable domain is NAGVMQNPRHLVRRRGQEARLRCSPMKGHSHVYWYRQLPEEGLKFMVYLQKENIIDESGMPKERFSAEFPKEGPSILRIQQVVRGDSAAYFCASSEWTGGYEQYFGPGTRLTVT.

This clonotype was detected only a few times. V and J are TRBV2 and TRBJ1-4; D is uncertain. This CDR3 has 15 residues. The V end lost 5 bases, the J end lost 1 base, and 11 bases lay between the germline ends. CDR1 is SNHLY and CDR2 is FYNNEI in the germline V gene. CDR3 protein: CASSLRWGTNEKLFF. DNA of the CDR3: TGTGCCAGCAGTTTACGGTGGGGAACTAATGAAAAACTGTTTTTT.

The CDR3 DNA reads as TGTGCCAGCAGTTTTGGTGGGCTCCGCTATAATTCACCCCTCCACTTT. It yields the protein CASSFGGLRYNSPLHF. V gene TRBV12-3 or TRBV12-4 combines with J gene TRBJ1-6; D is undetermined. Deletions cut 3 bases from V and 3 bases from J, with 12 bases between. This CDR3 is 16 amino acids long.

A few counts support this clonotype. The rearrangement joins TRBV7-2 to TRBJ2-1; no firm D call. Trimming cost V 2 bases and J 6 bases, with 11 bases left between them. The germline V gene has CDR1 SGHTA and CDR2 FQGNSA. This CDR3 region has 14 residues. CDR3 amino acids: CASSLRQLFNEQFF. CDR3 sequence (DNA): TGTGCCAGCAGCTTAAGGCAGCTTTTCAATGAGCAGTTCTTC. Together with reference TRBV7-2 and TRBJ2-1, the CDR3 gives the full variable domain: GAGVSQSPSNKVTEKGKDVELRCDPISGHTALYWYRQSLGQGLEFLIYFQGNSAPDKSGLPSDRFSAERTGGSVSTLTIQRTQQEDSAVYLCASSLRQLFNEQFFGPGTRLTVL.

This clonotype was observed a few times. V and J are TRBV4-1 and TRBJ2-7; the D is unclear. V lost 1 base and J lost 2, with 12 bases in between. The germline V gene has CDR1 MGHRA and CDR2 YSYEKL. The CDR3 has 15 residues. The CDR3 DNA is TGCGCCAGCAGCCAAGCGCCTGCTCAGGCCTACGAGCAGTACTTC. Protein: CASSQAPAQAYEQYF.

The V gene is TRBV7-2, the J gene TRBJ2-7, with D possibly TRBD2 on 6 matching bases. The V end lost 5 bases, the J end lost 2 bases, and 16 bases lay between the germline ends. CDR3 length: 15 residues. Per the germline V gene, CDR1 is SGHTA and CDR2 is FQGNSA. CDR3 nucleotides: TGTGCCAGCAGCCGGGTACTGGGAGGCCCCTACGAGCAGTACTTC. Residues: CASSRVLGGPYEQYF.

This clonotype has just a few counts. This chain uses TRBV7-9 with TRBJ2-1; possible D gene TRBD2, 6 bases. The length of the CDR3 is 13 residues. From germline, CDR1 is SEHNR and CDR2 FQNEAQ (reference sequence). V was pared by 0 bases and J by 9 bases, with 9 bases between. The CDR3 coding sequence is TGTGCCAGCAGCTTAGCAGGAGGGATTGAGCAGTTCTTC. This codes for CASSLAGGIEQFF.

This clonotype came up a few times. As DNA, the CDR3 is TGTGCCATCAGCTCTCTGGCAGATACGCAGTATTTT. Translation: CAISSLADTQYF. The gene calls are TRBV10-3 and TRBJ2-3; no reliable D call. The CDR3 consists of 12 residues. V dropped 6 bases and J dropped 4 bases, with 8 bases sitting between them. Looked up from germline, CDR1 is ENHRY and CDR2 is SYGVKD.

The chain couples TRBV20-1 to TRBJ2-3; 7 nucleotides agree with TRBD1. The CDR3 consists of 14 residues. Trimming removed 4 bases from V and 3 bases from J; junction bases left unmatched: 7. Germline V gives CDR1 DFQATT, CDR2 SNEGSKA (reference sequence). The CDR3 reads CSATRQGRTDTQYF. CDR3 sequence (DNA): TGCAGTGCTACCAGACAGGGAAGGACAGATACGCAGTATTTT.